The clone carrying this TCR beta chain was picked up a small number of times. Its antigen is still unknown. This sample stems from a study of beta chain features in type 1 diabetes. Study details: Across all samples, over 85 million sorted cells were examined.

Study-wide points: Junctions at VDJ sites from type 1 diabetes patients had fewer insertions and more deletions. The study left unresolved whether HLA type influences TCRB rearrangement. Shorter TCRB CDR3s, moderately but significantly so, marked every one of the four CD4+ subsets in Type 1 diabetes patients.

Germline V gives CDR1 SGHVS, CDR2 FNYEAQ. After removal of 2 bases from V and 5 bases from J, the junction contained 9 bases not matched to a gene. This CDR3 is 17 amino acids long. The isolated RNA, all of it, was reverse transcribed, so expressed TCRB transcripts were what got sequenced. The average read count of naive, central memory and regulatory T cell samples was approximately 3.5 million. Sequencing was performed with immunoSEQ multiplex PCR; in TCRdb, only in-frame clones are kept and a portion is missing. The sample contains under 300,000 clones, approximately 16% of which appear only once.

This TCR derives from a man aged 30-40 years with type 1 diabetes. Sequencing was done on a sample of naive CD4+ T cells from blood. This chain links TRBV7-6 with TRBJ2-5; 12 nucleotides align to TRBD2. This CDR3 reads CASSLRSGTSGRETQYF. DNA for the CDR3: TGTGCCAGCAGCTTAAGGAGCGGGACTAGCGGGCGGGAGACCCAGTACTTC.